This T cell receptor beta chain was obtained from a study of post-analysis software for immune sequencing data. General study results and limits: About 5 TRBV segments, including TRBV5-6, TRBV5-1 and TRBV20-1, were more frequent in patients than controls. Compared with controls, patients showed significantly lower normalized Chao1 diversity.

The sample holds a few counts of this clonotype. The antigen is not known. V was shortened by 4 bases and J by 6 bases, with 11 bases between the two germline ends. This CDR3 has 13 amino acids. Germline V gives CDR1 SGHKS, CDR2 YYEKEE (reference sequence). Built from TCR beta cDNA, the libraries had unique molecular identifiers in them. T cells numbering 1 to 10 million yielded cDNA molecules that totaled roughly 500,000. TCRdb reprocessed the PCR reads with MiXCR, giving one entry per CDR3 protein. The data contain about 560,000 distinct CDR3 sequences, roughly 46% of them singletons. This TCR derives from a girl under 18 with multiple sclerosis. Sequenced material: blood. The chain employs TRBV5-5 and TRBJ2-1; D remains ambiguous. This CDR3 reads CASSPDPLNEQFF. The CDR3, as DNA: TGTGCCAGCAGCCCCGACCCGCTCAATGAGCAGTTCTTC.